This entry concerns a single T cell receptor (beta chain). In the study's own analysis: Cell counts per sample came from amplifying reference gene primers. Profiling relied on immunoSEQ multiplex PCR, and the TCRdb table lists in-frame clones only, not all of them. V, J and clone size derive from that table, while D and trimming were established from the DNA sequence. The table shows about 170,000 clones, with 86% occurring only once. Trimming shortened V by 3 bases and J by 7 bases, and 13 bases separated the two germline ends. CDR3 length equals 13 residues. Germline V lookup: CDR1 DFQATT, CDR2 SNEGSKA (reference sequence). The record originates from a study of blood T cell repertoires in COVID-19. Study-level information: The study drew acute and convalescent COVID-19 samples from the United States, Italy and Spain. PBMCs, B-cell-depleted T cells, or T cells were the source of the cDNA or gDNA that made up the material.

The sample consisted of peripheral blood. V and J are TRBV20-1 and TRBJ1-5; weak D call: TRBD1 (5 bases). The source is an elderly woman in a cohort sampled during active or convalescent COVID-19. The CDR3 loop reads CSASYGGEQPQHF. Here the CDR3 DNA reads TGCAGTGCTAGTTACGGGGGAGAGCAGCCCCAGCATTTT.